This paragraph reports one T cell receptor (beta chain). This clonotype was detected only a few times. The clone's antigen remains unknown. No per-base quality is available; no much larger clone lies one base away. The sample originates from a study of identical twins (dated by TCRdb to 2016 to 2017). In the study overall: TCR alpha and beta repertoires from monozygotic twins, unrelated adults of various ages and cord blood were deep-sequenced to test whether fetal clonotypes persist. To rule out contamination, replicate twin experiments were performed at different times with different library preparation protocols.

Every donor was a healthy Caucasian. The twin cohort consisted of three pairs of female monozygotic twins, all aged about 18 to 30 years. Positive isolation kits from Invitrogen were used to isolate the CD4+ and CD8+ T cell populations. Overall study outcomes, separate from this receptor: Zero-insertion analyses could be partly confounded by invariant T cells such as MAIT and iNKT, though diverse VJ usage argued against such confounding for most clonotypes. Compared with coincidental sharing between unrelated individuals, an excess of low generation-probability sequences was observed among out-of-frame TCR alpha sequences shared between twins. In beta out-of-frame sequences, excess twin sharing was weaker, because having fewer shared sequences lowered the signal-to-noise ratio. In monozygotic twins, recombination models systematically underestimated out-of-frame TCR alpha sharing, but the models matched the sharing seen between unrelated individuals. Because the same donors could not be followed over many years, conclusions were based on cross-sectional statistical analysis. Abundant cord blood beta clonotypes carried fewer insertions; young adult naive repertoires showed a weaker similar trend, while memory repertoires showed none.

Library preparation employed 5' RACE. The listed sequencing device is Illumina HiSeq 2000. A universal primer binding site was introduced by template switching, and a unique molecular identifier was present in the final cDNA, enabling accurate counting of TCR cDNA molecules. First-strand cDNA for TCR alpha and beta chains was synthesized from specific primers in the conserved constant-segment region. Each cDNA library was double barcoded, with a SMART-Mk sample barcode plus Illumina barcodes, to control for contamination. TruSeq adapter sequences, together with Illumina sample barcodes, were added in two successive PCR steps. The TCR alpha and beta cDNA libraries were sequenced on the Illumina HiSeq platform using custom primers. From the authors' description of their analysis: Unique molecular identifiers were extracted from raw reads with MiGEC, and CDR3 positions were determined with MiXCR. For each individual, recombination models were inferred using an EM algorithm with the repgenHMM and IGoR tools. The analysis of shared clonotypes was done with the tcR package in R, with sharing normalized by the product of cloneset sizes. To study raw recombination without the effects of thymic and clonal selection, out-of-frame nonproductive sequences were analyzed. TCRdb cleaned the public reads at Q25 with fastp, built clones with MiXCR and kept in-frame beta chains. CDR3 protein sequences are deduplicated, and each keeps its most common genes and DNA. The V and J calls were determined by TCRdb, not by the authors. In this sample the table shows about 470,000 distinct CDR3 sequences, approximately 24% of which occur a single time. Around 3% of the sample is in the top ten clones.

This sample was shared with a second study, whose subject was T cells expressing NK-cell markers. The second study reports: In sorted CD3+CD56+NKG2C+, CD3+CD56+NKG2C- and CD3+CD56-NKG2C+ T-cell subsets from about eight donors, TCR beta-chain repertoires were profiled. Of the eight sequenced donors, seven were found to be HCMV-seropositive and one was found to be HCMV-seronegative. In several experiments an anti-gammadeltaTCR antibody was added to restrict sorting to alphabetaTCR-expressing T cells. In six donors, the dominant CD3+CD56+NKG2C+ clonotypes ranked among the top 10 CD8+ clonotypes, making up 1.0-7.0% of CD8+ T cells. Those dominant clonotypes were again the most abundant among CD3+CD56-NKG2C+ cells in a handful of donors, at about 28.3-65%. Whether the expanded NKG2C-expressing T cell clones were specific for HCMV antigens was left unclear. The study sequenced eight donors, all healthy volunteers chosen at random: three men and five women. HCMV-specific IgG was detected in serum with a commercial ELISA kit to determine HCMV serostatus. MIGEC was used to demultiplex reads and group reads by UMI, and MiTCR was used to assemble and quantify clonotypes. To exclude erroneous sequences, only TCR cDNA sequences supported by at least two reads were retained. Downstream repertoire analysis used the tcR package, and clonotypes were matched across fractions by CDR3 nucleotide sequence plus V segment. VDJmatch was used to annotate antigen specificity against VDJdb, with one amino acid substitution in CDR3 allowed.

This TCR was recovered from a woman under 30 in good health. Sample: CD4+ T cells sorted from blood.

The CDR3 region has the sequence CSARTNRVPEAFF. The nucleotide sequence is given as TGCAGTGCTAGAACAAACAGGGTCCCTGAAGCTTTCTTT. The sequence links TRBV20-1 to TRBJ1-1; TRBD1 might be the D gene, on 6 matching bases. Its CDR3 holds 13 amino acids, cysteine through phenylalanine. Solely the CDR3 DNA is kept, with 39 bases framed from the first base. The junction carries 13 bases between V and J, which are trimmed by 2 bases and 6 bases respectively. From the germline V gene (reference sequence), CDR1 is DFQATT and CDR2 is SNEGSKA.